These T cell receptor beta chains were read from a single sample in a study of T cell responses to AZD1222 COVID-19 vaccine. Assay: immunoSEQ multiplex PCR; the TCRdb copy retains only in-frame clones and omits some. This repertoire shows 95,000 to 150,000 clones, 80% to 90% found once; its top ten account for about 8.6%. The input for sequencing was peripheral blood, taken on day 0 of AZD1222 vaccination. The receptors were gathered from an adult in good health. The CDR3 runs from the conserved cysteine through the conserved F or W. The D gene is left open where the match is weak. Some rows mark clone size as missing; the rest say once, few, many or name a class of expanded clone.

size	V	D	J	DNA	CDR3
NA	TRBV7-8	NA	TRBJ1-4	TGTGCCAGCAGCTTAGGTTTTGGAAGGACACCAACTAATGAAAAACTGTTTTTT	CASSLGFGRTPTNEKLFF
NA	TRBV7-8	TRBD1	TRBJ2-3	TGTGCCAGCAGCCCGGGGGGACAGGGTTTATTCACAGATACGCAGTATTTT	CASSPGGQGLFTDTQYF
NA	TRBV14	NA	TRBJ1-6	TGTGCCAGCAGCCAAGATAGGGACCTTCGGGCCCTCCACTTT	CASSQDRDLRALHF
NA	TRBV19	TRBD2	TRBJ2-3	TGTGCCAGTAGTATTAGGCTAGCGGGGGGCACAGATACGCAGTATTTT	CASSIRLAGGTDTQYF
NA	TRBV19	TRBD2	TRBJ2-5	TGTGCCAGTACCAGAGGACTAGCGGGGGGCGGGGAGACCCAGTACTTC	CASTRGLAGGGETQYF
NA	TRBV7-8	NA	TRBJ1-5	TGTGCCAGCAGCCCTTGGCGGCAAACCAATCAGCCCCAGCATTTT	CASSPWRQTNQPQHF
NA	TRBV4-2	NA	TRBJ1-5	TGTGCCAGCAGCCAAGAAAGATCGGGGGGCAGGCAGCCCCAGCATTTT	CASSQERSGGRQPQHF
NA	TRBV30	TRBD1	TRBJ1-3	TGTGCCTGGGGGACAGGGTCTGGAAACACCATATATTTT	CAWGTGSGNTIYF
NA	TRBV24-1	TRBD2	TRBJ2-7	TGTGCCACCAGTGATACAAGCGGGAGTGATTCCTACGAGCAGTACTTC	CATSDTSGSDSYEQYF
NA	TRBV19	NA	TRBJ1-2	TGTGCCAGTAGTACGCAGGTGCACTATGGCTACACCTTC	CASSTQVHYGYTF
NA	TRBV12-3/TRBV12-4	NA	TRBJ2-7	TGTGCCAGCAGTCTGCAGACCTACGAGCAGTACTTC	CASSLQTYEQYF
NA	TRBV19	NA	TRBJ1-2	TGTGCCAGTAGTATAGACCCAGGGCATCAGGCCACCTTC	CASSIDPGHQATF
NA	TRBV20-1	NA	TRBJ2-7	TGCAGTGCTAGTGTGACTCTCTACGAGCAGTACTTC	CSASVTLYEQYF
NA	TRBV29-1	NA	TRBJ2-1	TGCAGCGTTGGCCCACATGAGCAGTTCTTC	CSVGPHEQFF
NA	TRBV5-8	TRBD1	TRBJ1-1	TGTGCCAGCAGATATATCCAGGGGGGAACTGAAGCTTTCTTT	CASRYIQGGTEAFF
once	TRBV18	NA	TRBJ1-5	TGTGCCAGCTCACCATCGAAAGGAGCGAGCAATCAGCCCCAGCATTTT	CASSPSKGASNQPQHF
NA	TRBV29-1	TRBD2	TRBJ2-1	TGCAGCGTTGAAGCGACTAGCTTCCACAATGAGCAGTTCTTC	CSVEATSFHNEQFF
NA	TRBV14	NA	TRBJ2-1	TGTGCCAGCAGCCAGAGATACGGCCTGGAGTACAATGAGCAGTTCTTC	CASSQRYGLEYNEQFF